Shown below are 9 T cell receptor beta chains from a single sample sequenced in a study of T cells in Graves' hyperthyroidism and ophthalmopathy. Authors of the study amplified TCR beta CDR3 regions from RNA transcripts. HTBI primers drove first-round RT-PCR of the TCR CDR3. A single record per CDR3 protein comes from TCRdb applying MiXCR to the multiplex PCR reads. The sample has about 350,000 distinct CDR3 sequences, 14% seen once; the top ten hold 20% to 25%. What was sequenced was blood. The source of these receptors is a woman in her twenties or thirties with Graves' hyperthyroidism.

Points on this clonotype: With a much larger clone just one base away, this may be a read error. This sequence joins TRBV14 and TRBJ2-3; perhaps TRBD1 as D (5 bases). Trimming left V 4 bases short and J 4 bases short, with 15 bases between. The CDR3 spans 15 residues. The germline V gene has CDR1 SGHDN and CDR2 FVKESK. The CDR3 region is CASSRGAGIADTQYF. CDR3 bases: TGTGCCAGCAGCCGAGGAGCAGGGATCGCAGATACGCAGTATTTT.

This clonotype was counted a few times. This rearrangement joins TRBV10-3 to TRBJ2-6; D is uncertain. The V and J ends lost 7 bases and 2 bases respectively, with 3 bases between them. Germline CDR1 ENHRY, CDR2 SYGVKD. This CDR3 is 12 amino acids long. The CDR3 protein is CAIKTGANVLTF. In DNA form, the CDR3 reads TGTGCCATCAAAACTGGGGCCAACGTCCTGACTTTC.

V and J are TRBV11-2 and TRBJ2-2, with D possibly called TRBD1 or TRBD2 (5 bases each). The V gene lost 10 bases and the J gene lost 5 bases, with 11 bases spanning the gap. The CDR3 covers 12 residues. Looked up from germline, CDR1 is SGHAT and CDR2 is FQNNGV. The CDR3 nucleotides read TGTGCCACCTTGGGGGAGACCGGGGAGCTGTTTTTT. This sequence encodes CATLGETGELFF.

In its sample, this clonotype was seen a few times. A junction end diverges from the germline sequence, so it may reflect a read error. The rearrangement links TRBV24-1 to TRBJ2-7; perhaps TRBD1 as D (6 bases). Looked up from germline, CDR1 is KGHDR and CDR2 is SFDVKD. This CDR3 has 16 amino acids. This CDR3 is CATGDPRDKRGDEQYF. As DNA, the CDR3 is TGTGCCACCGGTGATCCCCGGGACAAAAGAGGGGACGAGCAGTACTTC.

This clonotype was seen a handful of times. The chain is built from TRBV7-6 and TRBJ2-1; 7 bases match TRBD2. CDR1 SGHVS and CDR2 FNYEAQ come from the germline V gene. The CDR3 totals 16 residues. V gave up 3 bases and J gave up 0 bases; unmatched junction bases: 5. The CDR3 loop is CASSFWGGSSYNEQFF. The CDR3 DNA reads TGTGCCAGCAGCTTTTGGGGCGGGAGCTCCTACAATGAGCAGTTCTTC.

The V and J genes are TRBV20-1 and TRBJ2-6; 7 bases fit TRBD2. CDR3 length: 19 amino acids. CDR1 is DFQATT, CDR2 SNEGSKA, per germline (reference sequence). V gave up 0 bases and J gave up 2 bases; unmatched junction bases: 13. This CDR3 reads CSARDVSGTTKAGANVLTF. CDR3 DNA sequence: TGCAGTGCTAGAGACGTCTCCGGGACTACCAAGGCTGGGGCCAACGTCCTGACTTTC.

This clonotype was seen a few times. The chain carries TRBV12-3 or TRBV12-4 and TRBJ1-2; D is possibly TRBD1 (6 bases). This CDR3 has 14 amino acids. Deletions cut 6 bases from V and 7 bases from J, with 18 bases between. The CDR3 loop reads CASSLQGTAPGYTF. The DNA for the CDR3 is TGTGCCAGCAGCCTACAGGGTACAGCTCCTGGCTACACCTTC.

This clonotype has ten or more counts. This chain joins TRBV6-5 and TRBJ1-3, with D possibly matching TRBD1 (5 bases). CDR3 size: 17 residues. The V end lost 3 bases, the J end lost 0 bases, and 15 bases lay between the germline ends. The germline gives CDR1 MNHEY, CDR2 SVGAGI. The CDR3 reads CASSYRRGTLSGNTIYF. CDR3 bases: TGTGCCAGCAGTTATCGTCGGGGCACCCTCTCTGGAAACACCATATATTTT.

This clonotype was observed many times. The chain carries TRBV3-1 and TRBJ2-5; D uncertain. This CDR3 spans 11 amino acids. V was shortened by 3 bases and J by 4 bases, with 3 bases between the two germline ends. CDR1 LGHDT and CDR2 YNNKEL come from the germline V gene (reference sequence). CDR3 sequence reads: CASSHTETQYF. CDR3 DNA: TGTGCCAGCAGCCATACAGAGACCCAGTACTTC.